This T cell receptor (beta chain) was recovered during a study of shared clonotypes between healthy human individuals. Sequenced by immunoSEQ multiplex PCR; TCRdb stores in-frame clones only, minus some. The sample carries 1,400,000 or so clones, around 98.5% recorded once. The length of the CDR3 is 13 residues. The V and J ends lost 4 bases and 5 bases respectively, with 13 bases between them. Germline CDR1 and CDR2: SGHRS and YFSETQ. The V gene is TRBV5-1, the J gene TRBJ2-7, with D perhaps TRBD2 (6 bases). The sequenced sample was naive CD4+ T cells sorted from blood. Described subset: CD45RA+ positively selected. The TCR was taken from a man aged 25 to 40 in good health. The CDR3 reads CASSGVGGNEQYF. CDR3 in DNA: TGCGCCAGCAGCGGGGTGGGCGGGAACGAGCAGTACTTC.